Presented here are 22 T cell receptor beta chains from one specimen sequenced in a study of a mutant IDH1 vaccine in newly diagnosed glioma. Clones were sequenced by immunoSEQ multiplex PCR, and TCRdb holds only the in-frame ones, with some missing. The repertoire includes 41,000 or so clones, 78% of them detected once, and approximately 6.5% sits in the top ten. As for time point: week 23, last vaccination. In every dose of vaccine, 300 ug of mutant IDH1 20-mer peptide was given alongside topical imiquimod. No antigen has been assigned to these receptors. This specimen was PBMCs, taken from a glioma patient whose treatment included an IDH1 peptide vaccine. The receptors stem from a middle-aged woman with glioma. Some clones in this sample may be carry-over from other donors' samples.

The chain carries TRBV28 and TRBJ1-5; D call uncertain. With 7 bases removed from V and 3 bases from J, the gap between germline ends came to 16 bases. Germline CDR1 reads MDHEN; CDR2 reads SYDVKM. The CDR3 is 15 residues long. CDR3 nucleotide sequence: TGTGCCAGCATGCCACTGGACGTACCCAATCAGCCCCAGCATTTT. It translates to CASMPLDVPNQPQHF.

The gene calls are TRBV5-4 and TRBJ2-2; TRBD2 matches 11 bases. The trim removed 4 bases at V and 1 base at J, leaving 6 bases unmatched. CDR1 SGHNT and CDR2 YYREEE come from the germline V gene (reference sequence). The CDR3 is 17 amino acids. CDR3 sequence reads: CASSVPLAGGNTGELFF. CDR3 coding DNA: TGTGCCAGCAGCGTGCCCCTAGCGGGGGGGAACACCGGGGAGCTGTTTTTT.

CDR3 coding DNA: TGTGCCAGCAGTCACCAGCGGGAGGGGGGCTACGAGCAGTACTTC. This codes for CASSHQREGGYEQYF. The rearrangement uses TRBV27 and TRBJ2-7, with TRBD2 matching over 10 bases. The CDR3 is made up of 15 amino acids. The J segment lost 3 bases and the V segment lost 5 bases, leaving 7 bases of the junction unmatched. Germline values: CDR1 MNHEY, CDR2 SMNVEV (reference sequence).

This chain links TRBV20-1 with TRBJ1-4; D is ambiguous. CDR3 length equals 11 residues. Germline V gene sequence: CDR1 DFQATT, CDR2 SNEGSKA (reference sequence). V lost 7 bases, J lost 5 bases, and 8 bases lay in between. The CDR3 nucleotides read TGCAGTGTCCACAAGAATGAAAAACTGTTTTTT. Its translation: CSVHKNEKLFF.

This chain links TRBV19 with TRBJ2-1; 11 nucleotides agree with TRBD2. The junction had 5 bases not matched to a gene; V was cut back by 1 base and J by 6 bases. The germline V gene encodes CDR1 LNHDA and CDR2 SQIVND (reference sequence). CDR3 length equals 16 residues. The CDR3 loop reads CASSIVTSGGFNEQFF. DNA of the CDR3: TGTGCCAGTAGTATAGTAACTAGCGGGGGTTTCAATGAGCAGTTCTTC.

The chain carries TRBV9 and TRBJ2-5; 7 bases fit TRBD2. Trimming removed 0 bases from V and 5 bases from J; junction bases left unmatched: 4. CDR3 size: 14 residues. CDR1 and CDR2 from the germline V gene are SGDLS and YYNGEE. CDR3 sequence (DNA): TGTGCCAGCAGCGTAGCACTAGCGAGGGAGACCCAGTACTTC. As protein: CASSVALARETQYF. The variable domain in full, completed from reference TRBV9 and TRBJ2-5, reads DSGVTQTPKHLITATGQRVTLRCSPRSGDLSVYWYQQSLDQGLQFLIQYYNGEERAKGNILERFSAQQFPDLHSELNLSSLELGDSALYFCASSVALARETQYFGPGTRLLVL.

This clone is labeled medium-sized (0.01 to 0.1%). This sequence joins TRBV4-2 and TRBJ1-2, with TRBD1 identical over 11 bases. Germline V gives CDR1 LGHNA, CDR2 YNFKEQ. The length of the CDR3 is 17 residues. Germline trimming cut 0 bases from V and 8 bases from J; bases unmatched to any gene: 11. The CDR3 region is CASSQDQGDRGFRGYTF. DNA for the CDR3: TGTGCCAGCAGCCAAGATCAAGGGGACAGGGGGTTTCGGGGCTACACCTTC.

This clone has a handful of counts. The chain links TRBV9 to TRBJ1-5, with D possibly matching TRBD1 (5 bases). The germline V gene encodes CDR1 SGDLS and CDR2 YYNGEE. Deletions cut 0 bases from V and 6 bases from J, with 19 bases between. CDR3 size: 17 residues. The CDR3 region has the DNA TGTGCCAGCAGCGTAGGGGGGTCGGGGTCCAATTCTCAGCCCCAGCATTTT. It codes for CASSVGGSGSNSQPQHF.

This clone came up a few times. The chain joins TRBV15 to TRBJ1-4, with no clear D. CDR1 and CDR2 from the germline V gene are LNHNV and YYDKDF (reference sequence). The V and J ends lost 3 bases and 8 bases respectively, with 16 bases between them. The CDR3 is 15 residues long. DNA for the CDR3: TGTGCCACCAGCAGTTCCTCGCGGATGGGAGAAAAACTGTTTTTT. Amino acids: CATSSSSRMGEKLFF.

V usage is TRBV4-2 and J usage is TRBJ1-4, with TRBD1 as a possible D gene (5 bases). With 6 bases removed from V and 8 bases from J, the gap between germline ends came to 16 bases. This CDR3 contains 14 residues. Per the germline V gene, CDR1 is LGHNA and CDR2 is YNFKEQ. The CDR3 is CASRSGGGEEKLFF. The CDR3 bases are TGTGCCAGCAGATCGGGGGGAGGGGAAGAAAAACTGTTTTTT.

The chain links TRBV13 to TRBJ2-3, with D tentatively TRBD1 (5 bases). CDR3 size: 14 residues. V shed 5 bases and J shed 5 bases, with 14 bases lying between them. Germline-derived CDR1 and CDR2 are PRHDT and FYEKMQ (reference sequence). CDR3 amino acids: CASSNKGSQDTQYF. For the CDR3, the DNA is TGTGCCAGCAGCAATAAGGGGTCCCAAGATACGCAGTATTTT.

The V and J genes are TRBV7-8 and TRBJ2-1, with 8 bases aligning to TRBD2. V trimming: 1 base; J trimming: 8 bases; junction bases outside the gene matches: 16. The CDR3 loop spans 18 amino acids. Germline assignment: CDR1 SGHVS and CDR2 FQNEAQ. The DNA of the CDR3 is TGTGCCAGCAGCTTAGGGCTACGTCCGGGAGGGCCGGTGGATGAGCAGTTCTTC. Translated: CASSLGLRPGGPVDEQFF.

The chain carries TRBV2 and TRBJ1-6, with TRBD1 matching 7 bases. The length of the CDR3 is 15 residues. Germline trimming cut 0 bases from V and 7 bases from J; bases unmatched to any gene: 3. Germline assignment: CDR1 SNHLY and CDR2 FYNNEI. As DNA, the CDR3 is TGTGCCAGCAGTGAAGCACCGGGACAGAATTCACCCCTCCACTTT. Protein: CASSEAPGQNSPLHF.

The V call is TRBV28, the J call TRBJ1-6; D gene ambiguous. The V end was cut by 6 bases, the J end by 12 bases, with 24 bases between. CDR3 size: 16 residues. In germline, CDR1 is MDHEN, CDR2 SYDVKM. CDR3 DNA sequence: TGTGCCAGCAGCCCCCCTTCCCCGCGGGAGGAAAAACCCCTCCACTTT. Amino acid sequence: CASSPPSPREEKPLHF.

This clone has only one observation. The chain joins TRBV19 to TRBJ1-5; TRBD1 matches at 7 bases. This CDR3 has 15 residues. J gave up 4 bases and V 5 bases, and 8 bases lay outside the gene matches. The germline V gene has CDR1 LNHDA and CDR2 SQIVND (reference sequence). CDR3 DNA: TGTGCCAGTAGTCGAGGGACAGTTGAGAATCAGCCCCAGCATTTT. Translating gives CASSRGTVENQPQHF.

This clone appeared a single time. The J gene is TRBJ1-1, the V gene TRBV19; 9 bases are shared with TRBD1. The CDR3 runs 14 residues. V shed 6 bases and J 1 base; nucleotides not matched to a gene: 3. Germline CDR1 is LNHDA and CDR2 is SQIVND (reference sequence). The CDR3 region has the DNA TGTGCCAGTAGCCCGGACAGGGGGAACACTGAAGCTTTCTTT. Translated: CASSPDRGNTEAFF. The whole variable domain, filled in from reference TRBV19 and TRBJ1-1, reads DGGITQSPKYLFRKEGQNVTLSCEQNLNHDAMYWYRQDPGQGLRLIYYSQIVNDFQKGDIAEGYSVSREKKESFPLTVTSAQKNPTAFYLCASSPDRGNTEAFFGQGTRLTVV.

The rearrangement links TRBV4-3 to TRBJ2-5, with a weak D call TRBD1 (7 bases). CDR1 is LGHNA and CDR2 is YSLEER in the germline V gene. The CDR3 extends over 14 amino acids. V lost 1 base and J lost 4, with 10 bases in between. Here the CDR3 DNA reads TGCGCCAGCAGCCAAGCCAGGGGGGCAGAGACCCAGTACTTC. This translates into CASSQARGAETQYF.

This chain connects TRBV25-1 to TRBJ1-6; D is ambiguous. Trimming took 8 bases from V and 9 from J, leaving 14 bases between them. The germline V gene encodes CDR1 MGHDK and CDR2 SYGVNS. The CDR3 loop spans 13 amino acids. The CDR3 is CASGIKRGSPLHF. The CDR3 coding sequence is TGTGCCAGCGGAATTAAACGGGGTTCACCCCTCCACTTT.

The rearrangement uses TRBV6-6 and TRBJ2-4, with no clear D. CDR1 MNHNY and CDR2 SVGAGI come from the germline V gene (reference sequence). CDR3 length: 12 residues. V gave up 3 bases and J gave up 5 bases, with 5 bases separating them. The CDR3 protein is CASSYLQNIQYF. The CDR3 DNA follows: TGTGCCAGCAGTTATTTACAAAACATTCAGTACTTC.

For the CDR3, the DNA is TGCGCCAGCAGCTTCCGACAGGGTAGGACCGGGGAGCTGTTTTTT. This gives the protein CASSFRQGRTGELFF. The chain combines TRBV5-1 with TRBJ2-2, with TRBD1 matching 7 bases. V lost 2 bases, J lost 5 bases, and 6 bases stayed unmatched. Germline lookup yields CDR1 SGHRS and CDR2 YFSETQ. The CDR3 length is 15 residues.

J is TRBJ2-3 and V is TRBV25-1; 7 nucleotides match TRBD2. The V segment lost 6 bases and the J segment 5 bases; nucleotides outside the gene matches: 11. Germline loops: CDR1 MGHDK, CDR2 SYGVNS. This CDR3 is built from 15 residues. As DNA, the CDR3 is TGTGCCAGCAGGCCCCACTGGGGGAGGGAAGATACGCAGTATTTT. Its translation: CASRPHWGREDTQYF.

There are a few counts of this clone. The chain joins TRBV20-1 to TRBJ1-1, with D unresolved. The CDR3 is 10 amino acids. CDR1 DFQATT and CDR2 SNEGSKA come from the germline V gene (reference sequence). Between the trimmed V and J ends, which lost 6 bases and 6 bases, there was a span of 8 bases. CDR3 sequence (DNA): TGCAGTGCCGCCCAACCTGAAGCTTTCTTT. It yields the protein CSAAQPEAFF.